These T cell receptor beta chains were read from a single sample in a study of T-cell reconstitution after alpha-beta-depleted transplantation in children. In TCRdb, the PCR reads were re-called with MiXCR into one record per CDR3 protein. The table has 200,000 or so distinct CDR3 sequences, 6.3% seen once. This sample comprised PBMCs, obtained before TCRalphabeta/CD19-depleted stem cell transplant. The receptors stem from a girl in the first two years of life with combined immunodeficiency, due to receive a stem cell transplant. Each CDR3 is given with its conserved first and last residue.

>TRBJ1-2|TRBV11-1
CASGPSYYGYTF
>TRBJ2-1|TRBV12-3/TRBV12-4
CATGTSGGLDEQFF
>TRBJ2-3|TRBV7-9
CASRFHEPGTAYDTQYF
>TRBJ2-5|TRBV13
CASSLAGGLQETQYF
>TRBJ2-1|TRBV12-3/TRBV12-4
CASSFSRSVLSSSYNEQFF
>TRBJ2-1|TRBV29-1
CSVGGGAYNEQFF
>TRBJ2-7|TRBV11-1
CASSLSKSSYEQYF
>TRBJ2-7|TRBV20-1
CSARDPRDRSPYEQYF
>TRBJ2-1|TRBV7-2
CASSDPGLAGGFVEQFF
>TRBJ2-1|TRBV7-8
CASSSVPGTGLYNEQFF
>TRBJ1-1|TRBV12-3/TRBV12-4
CASRTGTGGTEAFF
>TRBJ2-1|TRBV9
CASSVPGASYNEQFF
>TRBJ1-2|TRBV29-1
CSVGLGIPDYTF
>TRBJ1-5|TRBV20-1
CSARRGGSNQPQHF
>TRBJ2-3|TRBV20-1
CSANGGGISTDTQYF